This TCR beta chain is from a study of cytomegalovirus exposure and HLA in healthy donors. Judged by abundance, this clone is medium-sized (0.01 to 0.1%). The V gene's germline CDR1 is LGHNA and CDR2 YNFKEQ. Trimming removed 0 bases from V and 2 bases from J, with 9 bases in between. The CDR3 extends over 15 amino acids. The donors were in the roughly 110-subject validation cohort, distinct from the roughly 700-subject first cohort. Data came from immunoSEQ multiplex PCR; TCRdb stores just in-frame clones and leaves some out. The repertoire holds tens of thousands of clones, with roughly 90% as singletons.

What was sequenced was PBMCs. The clonotype originates from a young woman in good health and CMV-seropositive. This sequence joins TRBV4-2 and TRBJ2-3; TRBD1 might be the D (6 bases). The CDR3 nucleotides are TGTGCCAGCAGCCAAGATCCGGGACACACAGATACGCAGTATTTT. Its translation is CASSQDPGHTDTQYF.